This is a list of T cell receptor beta chains from one sample in a study of shared clonotypes between healthy human individuals. The repertoire was sequenced with immunoSEQ multiplex PCR; TCRdb's copy has only in-frame clones and lacks some. The sample lists roughly 2.2 million clones; around 90% were seen once. The material sequenced was naive CD4+ T cells from PBMCs. The receptor set was obtained from a man aged 18-30 years in good health. Some clones in this sample may be carry-over from other donors' samples. CDR3s include the opening cysteine and the closing phenylalanine or tryptophan. Fields, in order: J gene, V gene, D gene, CDR3 protein. A D gene is named only where the DNA matches it firmly.

TRBJ2-7	TRBV4-2	-	CASSQEPSPGGGQYF
TRBJ2-1	TRBV6-5	TRBD1	CASSYSARGPRNEQFF
TRBJ2-1	TRBV11-3	TRBD2	CASSSGGGLAGESQFF
TRBJ1-2	TRBV28	TRBD1	CASSPGTANYGYTF
TRBJ2-7	TRBV5-4	TRBD2	CASSTSGRGSYEQYF
TRBJ1-5	TRBV9	-	CASSRQGNQPQHF
TRBJ2-3	TRBV2	TRBD2	CASSDWGGQYF
TRBJ1-4	TRBV18	TRBD1	CASSPVVTVTGGSGREKLFF
TRBJ2-3	TRBV19	-	CASSIPGGTDTQYF
TRBJ2-7	TRBV6-6	-	CASSYRGGLEYEQYF
TRBJ2-3	TRBV10-2	-	CASSMPATDTQYF
TRBJ2-3	TRBV9	-	CASSAITGDTQYF
TRBJ2-7	TRBV2	TRBD1	CASLPRDRETYEQYF
TRBJ1-4	TRBV4-1	-	CASSKGGLDEKLFF
TRBJ1-5	TRBV11-2	-	CASSLDYWQPQHF
TRBJ1-1	TRBV25-1	-	CASSEPVLGGTEAFF